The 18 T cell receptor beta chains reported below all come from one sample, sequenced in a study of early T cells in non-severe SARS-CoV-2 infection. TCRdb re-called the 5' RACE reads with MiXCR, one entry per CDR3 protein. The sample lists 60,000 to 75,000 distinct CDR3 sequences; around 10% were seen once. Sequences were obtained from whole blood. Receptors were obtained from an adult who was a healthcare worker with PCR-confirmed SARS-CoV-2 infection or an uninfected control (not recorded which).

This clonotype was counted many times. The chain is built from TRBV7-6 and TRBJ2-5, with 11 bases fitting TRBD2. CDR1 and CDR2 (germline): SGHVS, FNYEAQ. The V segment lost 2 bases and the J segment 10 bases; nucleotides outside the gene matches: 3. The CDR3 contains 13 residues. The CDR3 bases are TGTGCCAGCAGCTTACAGCTAGCGGGGGGCCAGTACTTC. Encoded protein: CASSLQLAGGQYF.

The CDR3 reads CASSQQGDEQFF. The CDR3, as DNA: TGTGCCAGCAGCCAACAGGGGGATGAGCAGTTCTTC. The J gene is TRBJ2-1, the V gene TRBV7-6, with TRBD1 matching 8 bases. The CDR3 extends over 12 amino acids. Germline trimming cut 5 bases from V and 8 bases from J; bases unmatched to any gene: 2. The germline CDR1 and CDR2 sequences are SGHVS and FNYEAQ.

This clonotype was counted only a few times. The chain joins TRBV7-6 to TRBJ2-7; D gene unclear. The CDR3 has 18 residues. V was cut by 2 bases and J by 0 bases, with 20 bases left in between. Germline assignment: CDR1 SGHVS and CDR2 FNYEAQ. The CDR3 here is CASSLSGFGLVGSYEQYF. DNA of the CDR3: TGTGCCAGCAGCTTATCAGGTTTCGGGCTAGTTGGCTCCTACGAGCAGTACTTC. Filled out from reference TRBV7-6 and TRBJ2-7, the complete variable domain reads GAGVSQSPRYKVTKRGQDVALRCDPISGHVSLYWYRQALGQGPEFLTYFNYEAQQDKSGLPNDRFSAERPEGSISTLTIQRTEQRDSAMYRCASSLSGFGLVGSYEQYFGPGTRLTVT.

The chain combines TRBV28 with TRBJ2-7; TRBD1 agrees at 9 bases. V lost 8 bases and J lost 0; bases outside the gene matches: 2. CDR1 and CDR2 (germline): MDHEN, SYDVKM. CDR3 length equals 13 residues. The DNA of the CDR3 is TGTGCCAGCGGACAGGGGAGCTCCTACGAGCAGTACTTC. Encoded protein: CASGQGSSYEQYF.

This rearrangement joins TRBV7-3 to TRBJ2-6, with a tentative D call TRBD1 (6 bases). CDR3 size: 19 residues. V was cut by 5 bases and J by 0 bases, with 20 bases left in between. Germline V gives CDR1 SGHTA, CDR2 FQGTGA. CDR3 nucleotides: TGTGCCAGCAGCCTCGATCCCCTGGACAGTTTCTCTGGGGCCAACGTCCTGACTTTC. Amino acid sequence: CASSLDPLDSFSGANVLTF.

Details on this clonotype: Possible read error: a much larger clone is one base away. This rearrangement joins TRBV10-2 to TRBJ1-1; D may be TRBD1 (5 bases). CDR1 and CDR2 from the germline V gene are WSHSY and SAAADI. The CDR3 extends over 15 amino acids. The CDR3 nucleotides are TGCACCAGCTGGTCGGCGCAGGGAATGGACACTGAAGCTTTCTTT. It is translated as CTSWSAQGMDTEAFF.

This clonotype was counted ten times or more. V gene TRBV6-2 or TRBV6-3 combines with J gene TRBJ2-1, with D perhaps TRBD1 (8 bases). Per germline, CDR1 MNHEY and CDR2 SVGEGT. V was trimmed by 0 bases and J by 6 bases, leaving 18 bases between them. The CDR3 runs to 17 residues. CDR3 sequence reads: CASSYSWTGTKSNEQFF. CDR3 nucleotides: TGTGCCAGCAGTTACTCCTGGACAGGGACTAAATCCAATGAGCAGTTCTTC.

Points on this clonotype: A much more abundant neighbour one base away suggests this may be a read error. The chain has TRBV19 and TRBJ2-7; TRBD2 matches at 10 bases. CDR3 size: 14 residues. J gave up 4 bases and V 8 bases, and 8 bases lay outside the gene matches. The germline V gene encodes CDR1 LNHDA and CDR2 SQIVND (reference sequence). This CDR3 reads CASGRLAGVYEQYF. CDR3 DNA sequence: TGTGCCAGTGGTCGGCTAGCGGGGGTATACGAGCAGTACTTC.

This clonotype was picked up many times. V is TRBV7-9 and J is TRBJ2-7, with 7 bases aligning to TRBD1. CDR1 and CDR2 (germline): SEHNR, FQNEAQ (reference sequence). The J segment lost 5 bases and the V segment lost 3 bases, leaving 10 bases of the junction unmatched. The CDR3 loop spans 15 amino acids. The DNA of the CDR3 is TGTGCCAGCAGCTTCACGTGGGACAGCGCAAACGAGCAGTACTTC. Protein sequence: CASSFTWDSANEQYF. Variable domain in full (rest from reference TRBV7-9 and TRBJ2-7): DTGVSQNPRHKITKRGQNVTFRCDPISEHNRLYWYRQTLGQGPEFLTYFQNEAQLEKSRLLSDRFSAERPKGSFSTLEIQRTEQGDSAMYLCASSFTWDSANEQYFGPGTRLTVT.

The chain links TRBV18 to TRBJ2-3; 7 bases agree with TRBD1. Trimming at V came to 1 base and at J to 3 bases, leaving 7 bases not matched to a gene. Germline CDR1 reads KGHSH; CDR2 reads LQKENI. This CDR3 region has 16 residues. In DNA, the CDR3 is TGTGCCAGCTCACCACGGGACAGCCCCTTGACAGATACGCAGTATTTT. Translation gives CASSPRDSPLTDTQYF.

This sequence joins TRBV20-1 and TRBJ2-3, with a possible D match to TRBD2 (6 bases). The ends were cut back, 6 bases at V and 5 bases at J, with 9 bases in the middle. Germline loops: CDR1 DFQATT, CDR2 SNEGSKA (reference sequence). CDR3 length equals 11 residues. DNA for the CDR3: TGCAGTGCGTTTAGCGGAGATACGCAGTATTTT. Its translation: CSAFSGDTQYF.

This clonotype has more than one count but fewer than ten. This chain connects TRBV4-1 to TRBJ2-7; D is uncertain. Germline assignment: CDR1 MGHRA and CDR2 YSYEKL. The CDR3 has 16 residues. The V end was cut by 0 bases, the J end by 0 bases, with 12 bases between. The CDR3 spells CASSQDFQKSSYEQYF. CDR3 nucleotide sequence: TGCGCCAGCAGCCAAGATTTCCAGAAGAGCTCCTACGAGCAGTACTTC.

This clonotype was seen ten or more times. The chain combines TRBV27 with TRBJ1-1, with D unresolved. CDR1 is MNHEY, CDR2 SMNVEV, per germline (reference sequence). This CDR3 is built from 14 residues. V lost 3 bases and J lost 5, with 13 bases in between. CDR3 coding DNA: TGTGCCAGCAGTTTTCAGGCCGACGGAACTGAAGCTTTCTTT. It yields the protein CASSFQADGTEAFF.

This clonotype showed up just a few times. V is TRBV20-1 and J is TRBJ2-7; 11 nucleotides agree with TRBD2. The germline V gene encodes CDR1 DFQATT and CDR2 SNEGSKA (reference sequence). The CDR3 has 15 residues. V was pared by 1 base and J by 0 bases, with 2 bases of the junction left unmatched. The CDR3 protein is CSARGGLADSYEQYF. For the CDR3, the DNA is TGCAGTGCTAGAGGGGGACTAGCGGACTCCTACGAGCAGTACTTC.

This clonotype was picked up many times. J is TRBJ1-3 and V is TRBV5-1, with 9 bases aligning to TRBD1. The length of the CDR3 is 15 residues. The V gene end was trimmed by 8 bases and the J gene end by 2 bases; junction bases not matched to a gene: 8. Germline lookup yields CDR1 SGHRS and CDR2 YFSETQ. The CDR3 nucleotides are TGCGCCAGTCCGGGACAGGGAAAGACTGGAAACACCATATATTTT. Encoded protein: CASPGQGKTGNTIYF.

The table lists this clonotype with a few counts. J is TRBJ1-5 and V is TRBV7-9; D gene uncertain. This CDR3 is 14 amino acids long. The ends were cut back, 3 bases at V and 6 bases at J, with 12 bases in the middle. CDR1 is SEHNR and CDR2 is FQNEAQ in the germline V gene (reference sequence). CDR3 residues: CASSFPGAGQPQHF. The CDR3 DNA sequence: TGTGCCAGCAGCTTTCCAGGCGCGGGTCAGCCCCAGCATTTT.

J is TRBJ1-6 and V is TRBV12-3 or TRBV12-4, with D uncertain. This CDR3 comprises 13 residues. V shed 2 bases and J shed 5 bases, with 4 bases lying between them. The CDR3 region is CASSLKDNSPLHF. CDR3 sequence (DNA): TGTGCCAGCAGTTTAAAGGATAATTCACCCCTCCACTTT.

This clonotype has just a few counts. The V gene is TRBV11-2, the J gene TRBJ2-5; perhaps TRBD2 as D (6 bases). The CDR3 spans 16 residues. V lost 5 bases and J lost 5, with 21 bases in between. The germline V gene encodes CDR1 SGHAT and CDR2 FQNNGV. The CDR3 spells CASSPNGGGFGETQYF. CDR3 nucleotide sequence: TGTGCCAGCAGCCCGAATGGTGGAGGGTTCGGGGAGACCCAGTACTTC. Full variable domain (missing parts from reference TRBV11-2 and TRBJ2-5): EAGVAQSPRYKIIEKRQSVAFWCNPISGHATLYWYQQILGQGPKLLIQFQNNGVVDDSQLPKDRFSAERLKGVDSTLKIQPAKLEDSAVYLCASSPNGGGFGETQYFGPGTRLLVL.